These T cell receptor beta chains were read from a single sample in a study of radiation and T cells in renal cell carcinoma. Profiling relied on immunoSEQ multiplex PCR, and the TCRdb table lists in-frame clones only, not all of them. This sample has approximately 140,000 clones, with around 78% found just once. This sample comprised blood, obtained from a patient whose treatment included radiotherapy and nephrectomy. The receptors were sampled from a woman between 45 and 60 years old with renal cell carcinoma. Each CDR3 is given with its conserved first and last residue. The D gene is left open where the match is weak. The listing skips clone size in some rows; elsewhere it reads once, few, many or a size class.

j_call d_call v_call clone_size cdr3_nt cdr3_aa
TRBJ1-1 NA TRBV6-5 NA TGTGCCAGCAGGCAGGGAACTGAAGCTTTCTTT CASRQGTEAFF
TRBJ2-7 TRBD2 TRBV5-1 NA TGCGCCAGCAGACTCTCCGGGACTAAGGACTACGAGCAGTACTTC CASRLSGTKDYEQYF
TRBJ1-4 NA TRBV29-1 NA TGCAGCGTTGGGAAAAACCACAATGAAAAACTGTTTTTT CSVGKNHNEKLFF
TRBJ1-1 TRBD1 TRBV10-3 few TGTGCCATCAGCGGACAGGGGGCGAACACTGAAGCTTTCTTT CAISGQGANTEAFF
TRBJ1-3 NA TRBV9 NA TGTGCCAGCAGCGTAGCTGTAGGGTTCTCTGGAAACACCATATATTTT CASSVAVGFSGNTIYF
TRBJ1-2 NA TRBV2 NA TGTGCCAGCAGTGAAGCAGGGGGTGTGCGCTACACCTTC CASSEAGGVRYTF
TRBJ1-1 NA TRBV7-2 NA TGTGCCAGCAGCTTACCGCCGCACACTGAAGCTTTCTTT CASSLPPHTEAFF
TRBJ2-3 NA TRBV28 NA TGTGCCACCCTGGAGCAGGGCCTGGAAGATACGCAGTATTTT CATLEQGLEDTQYF
TRBJ1-5 NA TRBV4-3 NA TGCGCCAGCAGCCAAGACAGACTAAGCAATCAGCCCCAGCATTTT CASSQDRLSNQPQHF
TRBJ1-2 NA TRBV15 NA TGTGCCACCAGCAGAGATCGTTCGGGGATTAACTATGGCTACACCTTC CATSRDRSGINYGYTF
TRBJ1-2 NA TRBV5-6 once TGTGCCAGCAGCCCATCGGATTCTGCAGGCTATGGCTACACCTTC CASSPSDSAGYGYTF
TRBJ1-2 TRBD1 TRBV6-5 NA TGTGCCACCGCGAGGGCCCACAGGGGCGGCGGCTACACCTTC CATARAHRGGGYTF
TRBJ2-3 NA TRBV6-5 NA TGTGCCAGCAGTGTGGGTTACGATACGCAGTATTTT CASSVGYDTQYF
TRBJ2-7 TRBD2 TRBV13 NA TGTGCCAGCAGCTTAGTCCCCCCGACTAGCGGGAGCGGCGAGCAGTACTTC CASSLVPPTSGSGEQYF
TRBJ1-2 NA TRBV5-1 NA TGCGCCAGCAGCTTGGCTAACAAAGCCAACTATGGCTACACCTTC CASSLANKANYGYTF
TRBJ1-1 TRBD1 TRBV2 NA TGTGCCAGCAGTGCGGACAGGGTTCCTGAAGCTTTCTTT CASSADRVPEAFF
TRBJ1-6 NA TRBV6-5 NA TGTGCCAGCAGCCGGGCGGAATCACCCCTCCACTTT CASSRAESPLHF
TRBJ2-2 NA TRBV6-4 NA TGTGCCAGCAGTCTGACCACAACCGGGGAGCTGTTTTTT CASSLTTTGELFF
TRBJ2-3 TRBD2 TRBV11-3 NA TGTGCCAGCAGCGACGGGACTAGCGGTCACGCGGATACGCAGTATTTT CASSDGTSGHADTQYF
TRBJ1-1 NA TRBV5-5 NA TGTGCCAGCAGCTCCTACCGGGGGGTAGGCACTGAAGCTTTCTTT CASSSYRGVGTEAFF
TRBJ2-7 TRBD2 TRBV28 few TGTGCCAGCAGTTCCACCAGACTAGCGGGGGGCTCCTACGAGCAGTACTTC CASSSTRLAGGSYEQYF
TRBJ1-5 NA TRBV4-1 NA TGCGCCAGCAGCCAAGAAGGCCAGTTACGTCGGCCCCAGCATTTT CASSQEGQLRRPQHF
TRBJ2-7 NA TRBV5-1 once TGCGCCAGCAGCCTCGGACGGACCAACTACGAGCAGTACTTC CASSLGRTNYEQYF
TRBJ1-6 TRBD1 TRBV9 NA TGTGCCAGCAGCGTAGGGGCCAGGGGGAGAAATTCACCCCTCCACTTT CASSVGARGRNSPLHF
TRBJ2-7 NA TRBV2 once TGTGCCAGCAGTGTGGGGCTCGAGCAGTACTTC CASSVGLEQYF
TRBJ1-5 NA TRBV4-3 NA TGCGCCAGCAGCCAAGTTCGCGAAGGAGGGGATCAGCCCCAGCATTTT CASSQVREGGDQPQHF
TRBJ1-2 NA TRBV5-1 NA TGCGCCAGCAGCTTGGAAGGCTATAACTATGGCTACACCTTC CASSLEGYNYGYTF
TRBJ2-7 NA TRBV5-6 NA TGTGCCAGCACTCTGGGCGCACCTTCGACCTACGAGCAGTACTTC CASTLGAPSTYEQYF
TRBJ2-7 TRBD1 TRBV5-1 once TGCGCCAGCAGCTCTATTACCAAGGACAGGGGTGGAGTCCACGAGCAGTACTTC CASSSITKDRGGVHEQYF
TRBJ2-7 TRBD1 TRBV7-9 once TGTGCCAGCAGCCCCTCGGGACAGGGGAGCTACGAGCAGTACTTC CASSPSGQGSYEQYF
TRBJ1-4 TRBD1 TRBV6-5 NA TGTGCCAGCAAGAGTGGGACAGGTTATGAAAAACTGTTTTTT CASKSGTGYEKLFF
TRBJ1-5 NA TRBV18 NA TGTGCCAGCTCACGCCCCGGGGATGGACAGCCCCAGCATTTT CASSRPGDGQPQHF
TRBJ1-5 TRBD1 TRBV2 NA TGTGCCAGCAGTGGCCTGGACAGGGGCCCACGGCCCCAGCATTTT CASSGLDRGPRPQHF
TRBJ2-3 TRBD2 TRBV6-4 NA TGTGCCAGCAGTGTATCTAGCGGGGCCGGGGATACGCAGTATTTT CASSVSSGAGDTQYF
TRBJ2-5 NA TRBV25-1 NA TGTGCCAGCAGTGGCGGAGACAAGCCCCAGTACTTC CASSGGDKPQYF
TRBJ2-7 NA TRBV5-3 NA TGTGCCAGAAGCTTGGGGCAGACGATCCACGAGCAGTACTTC CARSLGQTIHEQYF
TRBJ2-7 TRBD2 TRBV6-5 few TGTGCCAGCCGGACTAGCGGGAGCGAGCAGTACTTC CASRTSGSEQYF
TRBJ2-5 NA TRBV6-1 NA TGTGCCAGCAGTGACGGGACCAACCCGGTGGTGGAGACCCAGTACTTC CASSDGTNPVVETQYF
TRBJ2-3 NA TRBV5-1 few TGCGCCAGCAGCTTGAACTACCTCACAGATACGCAGTATTTT CASSLNYLTDTQYF
TRBJ1-5 NA TRBV28 few TGTGCCAGTGACCCTAACCTCCAGGGACCCCAGCATTTT CASDPNLQGPQHF
TRBJ2-7 NA TRBV7-7 NA TGTGCTAGCAGCCCACAATCACAGGGCTACGAGCAGTACTTC CASSPQSQGYEQYF
TRBJ1-2 NA TRBV4-1 NA TGCGCCAGCAGCCCAACAAGGACTGACGGGAATAACTATGGCTACACCTTC CASSPTRTDGNNYGYTF
TRBJ1-1 NA TRBV19 NA TGTGCCAGTAGTATCCGGAACACTGAAGCTTTCTTT CASSIRNTEAFF
TRBJ2-5 TRBD2 TRBV9 NA TGTGCCAGCAGCGTAGATATTAGCGGGAGGCAAGAGACCCAGTACTTC CASSVDISGRQETQYF
TRBJ2-6 NA TRBV5-4 NA TGTGCCAGCCCATGTCGCGTACCAGACAGTCGGGCCAACGTCCTGACTTTC CASPCRVPDSRANVLTF
TRBJ2-2 TRBD2 TRBV7-6 once TGTGCCAGCAGCTTAGATTCATCTAGCGGGAGGCACGGGGAGCTGTTTTTT CASSLDSSSGRHGELFF
TRBJ2-2 TRBD1 TRBV27 NA TGTGCCAGCGGACAGGGGGCGGGCGGGGAGCTGTTTTTT CASGQGAGGELFF
TRBJ1-3 NA TRBV7-2 NA TGTGCCAGCAGCATAACACCTTCCTCTGGAAACACCATATATTTT CASSITPSSGNTIYF
TRBJ1-1 NA TRBV5-4 NA TGTGCCAGCAGCTTGATAACGTCGAGACACACTGAAGCTTTCTTT CASSLITSRHTEAFF
TRBJ2-7 TRBD1 TRBV4-2 NA TGTGCCAGCAGCAATCAGGGGGCGTCGAGCGAGCAGTACTTC CASSNQGASSEQYF
TRBJ1-2 NA TRBV19 NA TGTGCCAGTAGTATTGTGGGGGTCGGCTATGGCTACACCTTC CASSIVGVGYGYTF
TRBJ2-7 TRBD1 TRBV6-5 NA TGTGCCAGCGGGGGACAGGGGGGCTCCTACGAGCAGTACTTC CASGGQGGSYEQYF
TRBJ1-4 NA TRBV29-1 NA TGCAGCGTTGATGTCGGTGAAAAACTGTTTTTT CSVDVGEKLFF
TRBJ2-7 TRBD1 TRBV6-5 NA TGTGCCAGCAGACCCGGACAGGCCTACGAGCAGTACTTC CASRPGQAYEQYF
TRBJ1-2 NA TRBV19 NA TGTGCCGCATCCGGGACCGACTATGGCTACACCTTC CAASGTDYGYTF
TRBJ2-7 NA TRBV7-9 NA TGTGCCAGCAGCCCCGCCTACGAGCAGTACTTC CASSPAYEQYF
TRBJ2-7 TRBD1 TRBV7-9 NA TGTGCCAGCCAGAGCGGCAGGGGGCCCAGTGAGCAGTACTTC CASQSGRGPSEQYF
TRBJ2-7 TRBD1 TRBV28 NA TGTGCCAGCAGACGTACCGGGACAGGGATCTACGAGCAGTACTTC CASRRTGTGIYEQYF
TRBJ2-1 NA TRBV30 NA TGTGCCTGGATAGCAGGACTTGGAACTCATGAGCAGTTCTTC CAWIAGLGTHEQFF